This TCR beta chain was recovered during a study of OX40 agonist ivuxolimab in advanced cancers. Study-level findings and limits: With doses of 0.1-3.0 mg/kg, partial responders showed among the lowest clonal expansion.

With respect to this clone: Its target is not known.

The assay was immunoSEQ multiplex PCR, and TCRdb's table has in-frame clones only and misses some. This table has 65,000 to 70,000 clones, about 89% appearing once. Trimming removed 3 bases at V and 9 bases at J, with 9 bases between. Germline V gives CDR1 MDHEN, CDR2 SYDVKM. This CDR3 has 12 amino acids. V is TRBV28 and J is TRBJ2-1; D unresolved. Specimen: CD4+ or CD8+ T cells sorted from blood, collected in a trial of the OX40 agonist ivuxolimab. The sequence came from an adult with an advanced solid tumor such as melanoma, head and neck, liver or kidney cancer. CDR3 nucleotides: TGTGCCAGCAGTTTGTTGTCGGGTGAGCAGTTCTTC. It is translated as CASSLLSGEQFF.